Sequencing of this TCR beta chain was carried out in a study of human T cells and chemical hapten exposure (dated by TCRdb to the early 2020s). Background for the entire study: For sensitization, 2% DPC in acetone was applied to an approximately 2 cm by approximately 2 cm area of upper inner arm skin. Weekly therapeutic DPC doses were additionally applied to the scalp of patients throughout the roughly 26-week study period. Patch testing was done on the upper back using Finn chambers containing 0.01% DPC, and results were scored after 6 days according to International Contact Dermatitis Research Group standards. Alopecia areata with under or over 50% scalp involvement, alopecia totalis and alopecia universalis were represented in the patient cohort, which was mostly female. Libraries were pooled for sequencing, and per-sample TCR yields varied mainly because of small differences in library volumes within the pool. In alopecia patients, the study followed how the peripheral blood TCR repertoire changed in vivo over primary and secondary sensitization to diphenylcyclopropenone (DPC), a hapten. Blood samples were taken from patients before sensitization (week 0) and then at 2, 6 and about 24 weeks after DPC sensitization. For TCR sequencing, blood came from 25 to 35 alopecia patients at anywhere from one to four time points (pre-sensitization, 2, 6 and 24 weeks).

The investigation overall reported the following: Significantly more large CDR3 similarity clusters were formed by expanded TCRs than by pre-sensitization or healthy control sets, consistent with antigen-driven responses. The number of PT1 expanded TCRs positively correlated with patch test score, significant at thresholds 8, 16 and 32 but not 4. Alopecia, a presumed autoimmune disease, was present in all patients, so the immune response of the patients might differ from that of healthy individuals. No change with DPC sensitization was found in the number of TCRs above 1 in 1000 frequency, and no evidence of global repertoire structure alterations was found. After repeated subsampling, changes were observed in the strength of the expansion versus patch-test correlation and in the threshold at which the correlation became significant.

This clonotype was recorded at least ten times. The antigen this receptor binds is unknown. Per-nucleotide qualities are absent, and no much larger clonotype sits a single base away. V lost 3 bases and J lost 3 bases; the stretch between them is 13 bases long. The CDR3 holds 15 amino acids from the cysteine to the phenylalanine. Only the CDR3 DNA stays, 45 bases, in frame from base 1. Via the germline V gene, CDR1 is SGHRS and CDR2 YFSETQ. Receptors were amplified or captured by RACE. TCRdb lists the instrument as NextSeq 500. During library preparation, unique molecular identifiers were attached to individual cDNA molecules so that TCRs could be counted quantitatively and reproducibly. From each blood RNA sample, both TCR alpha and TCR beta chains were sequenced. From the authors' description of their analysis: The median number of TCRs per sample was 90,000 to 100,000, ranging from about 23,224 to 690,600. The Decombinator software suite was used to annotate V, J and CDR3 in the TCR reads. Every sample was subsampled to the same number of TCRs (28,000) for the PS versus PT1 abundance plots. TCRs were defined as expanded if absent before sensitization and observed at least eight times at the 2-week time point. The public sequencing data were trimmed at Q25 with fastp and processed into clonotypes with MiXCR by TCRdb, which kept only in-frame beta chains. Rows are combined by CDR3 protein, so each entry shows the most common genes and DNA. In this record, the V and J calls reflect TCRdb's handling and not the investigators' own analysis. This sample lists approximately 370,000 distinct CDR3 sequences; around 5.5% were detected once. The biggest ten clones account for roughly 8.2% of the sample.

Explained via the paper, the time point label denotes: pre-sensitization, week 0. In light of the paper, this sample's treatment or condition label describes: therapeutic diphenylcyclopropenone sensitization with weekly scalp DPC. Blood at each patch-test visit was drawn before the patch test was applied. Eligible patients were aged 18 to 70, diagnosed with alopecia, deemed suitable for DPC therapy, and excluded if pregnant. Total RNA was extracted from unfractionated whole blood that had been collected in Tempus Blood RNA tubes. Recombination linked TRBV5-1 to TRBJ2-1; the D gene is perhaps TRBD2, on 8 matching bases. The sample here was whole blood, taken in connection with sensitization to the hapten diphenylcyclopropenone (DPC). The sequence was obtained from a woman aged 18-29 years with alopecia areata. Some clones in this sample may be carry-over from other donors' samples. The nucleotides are TGCGCCAGCAGCTCGGGAGGGGGCTTCTACAATGAGCAGTTCTTC. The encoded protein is CASSSGGGFYNEQFF.